This record concerns one TCR beta chain sequence. Its antigen is undetermined. This record belongs to a study of cytomegalovirus exposure and HLA in healthy donors. The study's findings and limits: Published work reported that the classifier diagnosed cytomegalovirus status with high specificity and sensitivity. Sequencing depth across donors, presence/absence analyses assumed, was roughly uniform.

Trimming took 2 bases from V and 2 from J, leaving 3 bases between them. In germline, CDR1 is ENHRY, CDR2 SYGVKD. The CDR3 covers 12 residues. The study sampled nominally healthy donors, though unrecorded immune exposures were likely. The PCR was carried out with 60 Vbeta primers and 13 Jbeta primers. Sequencing used immunoSEQ multiplex PCR; TCRdb keeps in-frame clones, though not all of them. The table for this sample gives about 70,000 clones. This chain uses TRBV10-3 with TRBJ2-5, with no clear D. The TCR comes from a female donor in good health and CMV-seropositive. Sequencing used PBMCs. As DNA, the CDR3 is TGTGCCATCAGTGAGCAGCAAGAGACCCAGTACTTC. The encoded protein is CAISEQQETQYF.